The source of this TCR beta chain is a study of T cells in women clearing cervical HPV infection. Some clones are missing from TCRdb's copy, which holds only in-frame ones; the method was immunoSEQ multiplex PCR. The table for this sample gives some 31,000 clones. In regard to this clone: The DNA ends 3 residues before the CDR3 does, and the rest of the CDR3 is filled in from the germline J gene.

The germline V gene has CDR1 DFQATT and CDR2 SNEGSKA (reference sequence). The V end was cut by 1 base, the J end by 2 bases, with 14 bases between. CDR3 size: 15 residues. The source is a woman aged 18-70 years with a cervical HPV16 infection that either progressed to CIN3+ or cleared (not recorded which). The specimen sequenced was blood buffy coat. V gene TRBV20-1 combines with J gene TRBJ1-2; D unresolved. The CDR3 bases that were read are TGCAGTGCTAGAGCTACCGGGTCTTCAAACTATGGC. Translation gives CSARATGSSNYG. The CDR3 reads in full as CSARATGSSNYGYTF.